The 20 T cell receptor beta chains below come from one sample, sequenced in a study of CD8+ T cells in alopecia areata. The sequencing template was cDNA reverse transcribed from extracted RNA. Repertoires were generated with immunoSEQ multiplex PCR, while TCRdb's copy carries only in-frame clones and drops some. The table includes more than 95,000 clones, over 60% detected once. Sequenced input: CD4+ T cells sorted from blood. The receptors originated from a human donor in good health.

The genes are TRBV7-9 and TRBJ2-5; 12 positions agree with TRBD1. Looked up from germline, CDR1 is SEHNR and CDR2 is FQNEAQ (reference sequence). J lost 4 bases, V lost 5 bases, and 2 bases had no gene match. CDR3 length: 14 residues. The CDR3 loop is CASSRDRGRETQYF. The CDR3 bases are TGTGCCAGCAGCCGGGACAGGGGGCGAGAGACCCAGTACTTC. Supplemented by reference TRBV7-9 and TRBJ2-5, the full variable domain reads DTGVSQNPRHKITKRGQNVTFRCDPISEHNRLYWYRQTLGQGPEFLTYFQNEAQLEKSRLLSDRFSAERPKGSFSTLEIQRTEQGDSAMYLCASSRDRGRETQYFGPGTRLLVL.

This chain uses TRBV19 with TRBJ1-2, with 8 bases fitting TRBD1. Germline-derived CDR1 and CDR2 are LNHDA and SQIVND (reference sequence). The CDR3 has 13 residues. With 5 bases clipped from V and 4 bases from J, the junction kept 3 bases outside the gene matches. The CDR3 DNA reads as TGTGCCAGTAGTTGGACAGGGCGCTATGGCTACACCTTC. This codes for CASSWTGRYGYTF.

This rearrangement joins TRBV13 to TRBJ2-1, with 8 positions matching TRBD2. The CDR3 covers 15 residues. Trimming removed 5 bases from V and 2 bases from J; junction bases left unmatched: 5. Germline CDR1 and CDR2: PRHDT and FYEKMQ (reference sequence). In DNA form, the CDR3 reads TGTGCCAGCAGCATGAGCGGGGGACCCTACAATGAGCAGTTCTTC. Protein: CASSMSGGPYNEQFF.

V gene TRBV2 combines with J gene TRBJ2-1, with D hard to call. The CDR3 has 14 amino acids. V was trimmed by 3 bases and J by 1 base, leaving 7 bases between them. The V gene's germline CDR1 is SNHLY and CDR2 FYNNEI. The CDR3 loop is CASSELESYNEQFF. In nucleotides, the CDR3 is TGTGCCAGCAGTGAGCTTGAGTCCTACAATGAGCAGTTCTTC. Looking up the rest from reference TRBV2 and TRBJ2-1 gives the full variable domain: EPEVTQTPSHQVTQMGQEVILRCVPISNHLYFYWYRQILGQKVEFLVSFYNNEISEKSEIFDDQFSVERPDGSNFTLKIRSTKLEDSAMYFCASSELESYNEQFFGPGTRLTVL.

The V call is TRBV7-9, the J call TRBJ1-2; D is uncertain. V lost 4 bases and J lost 4, with 16 bases in between. CDR1 and CDR2 (germline): SEHNR, FQNEAQ (reference sequence). This CDR3 has 15 amino acids. The CDR3 region is CASSSPGNNIYGYTF. CDR3 nucleotide sequence: TGTGCCAGCAGCTCCCCGGGGAATAACATCTATGGCTACACCTTC.

This clone was recorded once. The genes are TRBV27 and TRBJ1-1; perhaps TRBD1 as D (5 bases). CDR3 size: 12 residues. The V gene lost 5 bases and the J gene lost 11 bases, with 15 bases spanning the gap. Looked up from germline, CDR1 is MNHEY and CDR2 is SMNVEV (reference sequence). DNA for the CDR3: TGTGCCAGCAGTGTCGCGGGGCAGGCGGCTTTCTTT. This encodes CASSVAGQAAFF.

The rearrangement links TRBV29-1 to TRBJ2-1; D is unclear. CDR3 length equals 13 residues. Per the germline V gene, CDR1 is SQVTM and CDR2 is ANQGSEA. V gave up 4 bases and J gave up 4 bases, with 11 bases separating them. The CDR3 nucleotides read TGCAGCGTTGCACGGGCCCTTTACAATGAGCAGTTCTTC. Residues: CSVARALYNEQFF.

The rearrangement joins TRBV4-2 to TRBJ1-2; D is ambiguous. CDR3 size: 11 residues. Germline V gene lookup returns CDR1 LGHNA and CDR2 YNFKEQ. The V end lost 1 base, the J end lost 7 bases, and 4 bases lay between the germline ends. The CDR3 coding sequence is TGTGCCAGCAGCCAAGGGGGTGGCTACACCTTC. Translated, it gives CASSQGGGYTF.

The chain couples TRBV7-2 to TRBJ1-6; a possible D gene is TRBD1 (5 bases). This CDR3 contains 13 residues. Germline V gene lookup returns CDR1 SGHTA and CDR2 FQGNSA. V was cut by 1 base and J by 14 bases, with 12 bases left in between. DNA of the CDR3: TGTGCCAGCAGCTTAGTAACTCAAGGGGCCCTCCACTTT. Its protein product is CASSLVTQGALHF.

This chain links TRBV5-1 with TRBJ2-7, with TRBD1 matching 11 bases. Germline V CDR1 and CDR2: SGHRS, YFSETQ. The CDR3 has 15 amino acids. With 5 bases clipped from V and 5 bases from J, the junction kept 9 bases outside the gene matches. CDR3 amino acids: CASREAGTGGDEQYF. The CDR3 region has the DNA TGCGCCAGCAGGGAAGCCGGGACAGGGGGAGACGAGCAGTACTTC.

This clone was observed a handful of times. This chain connects TRBV11-2 to TRBJ2-3, with 11 bases that match TRBD1. The CDR3 has 15 residues. With 5 bases clipped from V and 4 bases from J, the junction kept 5 bases outside the gene matches. Germline lookup yields CDR1 SGHAT and CDR2 FQNNGV. The CDR3 here is CASSLLGQGADTQYF. The CDR3 bases are TGTGCCAGCAGCCTACTGGGACAGGGGGCAGATACGCAGTATTTT.

J is TRBJ1-6 and V is TRBV30; 8 nucleotides agree with TRBD1. Germline assignment: CDR1 GTSNPN and CDR2 SVGIG (reference sequence). The trim removed 3 bases at V and 9 bases at J, leaving 4 bases unmatched. This CDR3 comprises 13 residues. The CDR3, as DNA: TGTGCCTGGAGAGGCAGGGGGCCTTCACCCCTCCACTTT. Residues: CAWRGRGPSPLHF.

The rearrangement links TRBV30 to TRBJ2-7, with 8 bases that match TRBD1. The junction had 6 bases not matched to a gene; V was cut back by 5 bases and J by 3 bases. Germline values: CDR1 GTSNPN, CDR2 SVGIG (reference sequence). This CDR3 is 13 amino acids long. The CDR3: CAWDGQGGYEQYF. CDR3 in DNA: TGTGCCTGGGACGGACAGGGTGGCTACGAGCAGTACTTC.

The V gene is TRBV5-6, the J gene TRBJ2-1; D ambiguous. CDR1 and CDR2 (germline): SGHDT, YYEEEE. Deletions cut 4 bases from V and 4 bases from J, with 18 bases between. The CDR3 totals 16 residues. CDR3 loop: CASSGPMEKSYNEQFF. The CDR3 DNA sequence: TGTGCCAGCAGCGGTCCGATGGAAAAGAGTTACAATGAGCAGTTCTTC. Full variable domain (rest looked up from reference TRBV5-6 and TRBJ2-1): DAGVTQSPTHLIKTRGQQVTLRCSPKSGHDTVSWYQQALGQGPQFIFQYYEEEERQRGNFPDRFSGHQFPNYSSELNVNALLLGDSALYLCASSGPMEKSYNEQFFGPGTRLTVL.

In DNA form, the CDR3 reads TGCAGCGGGGGGCGTGGCGGGGAGCTGTTTTTT. Translated, it gives CSGGRGGELFF. This chain connects TRBV29-1 to TRBJ2-2, with a possible D match to TRBD1 (6 bases). Germline loops: CDR1 SQVTM, CDR2 ANQGSEA. Trimming shortened V by 7 bases and J by 7 bases, and 10 bases separated the two germline ends. The CDR3 sequence is 11 residues long.

This chain connects TRBV5-1 to TRBJ1-5; tentative D call: TRBD1 (6 bases). Per germline, CDR1 SGHRS and CDR2 YFSETQ. This CDR3 is built from 15 residues. Trimming took 4 bases from V and 0 from J, leaving 11 bases between them. CDR3 sequence reads: CASSLQGSSNQPQHF. Here the CDR3 DNA reads TGCGCCAGCAGCCTGCAGGGGTCTAGCAATCAGCCCCAGCATTTT.

This chain connects TRBV29-1 to TRBJ2-5, with TRBD1 matching over 8 bases. Per germline, CDR1 SQVTM and CDR2 ANQGSEA. This CDR3 region has 13 residues. Unmatched junction bases numbered 8, after V lost 7 bases and J lost 4 bases. The CDR3, as DNA: TGCAGCGCCGGACAGGGTTTCGGAGAGACCCAGTACTTC. It encodes CSAGQGFGETQYF.

V and J are TRBV29-1 and TRBJ2-7, with 9 bases that match TRBD1. CDR1 is SQVTM and CDR2 is ANQGSEA in the germline V gene. This CDR3 has 13 amino acids. Trimming took 5 bases from V and 0 from J; bases not matched to a gene: 2. CDR3: CSVSDRGSYEQYF. The CDR3 nucleotides are TGCAGCGTTTCGGACAGGGGCTCCTACGAGCAGTACTTC.

The chain is built from TRBV7-9 and TRBJ1-5, with 12 nucleotides matching TRBD1. The trim removed 5 bases at V and 7 bases at J, leaving 3 bases unmatched. Germline assignment: CDR1 SEHNR and CDR2 FQNEAQ (reference sequence). This CDR3 is built from 14 residues. Here the CDR3 DNA reads TGTGCCAGCAGCGGGACAGGGGGCGACCAGCCCCAGCATTTT. Amino acids: CASSGTGGDQPQHF.

J is TRBJ1-2 and V is TRBV6-5; D gene unclear. CDR1 and CDR2 from the germline V gene are MNHEY and SVGAGI. The CDR3 is 12 residues long. V was clipped by 10 bases and J by 0 bases, with 9 bases between them. Here the CDR3 reads CATTGTNYGYTF. In DNA form, the CDR3 reads TGTGCCACCACTGGAACTAACTATGGCTACACCTTC.